This T cell receptor (beta chain) came from a study of cytomegalovirus exposure and HLA in healthy donors. Across the study: There were about 85 million unique TCRs (from HLA-typed donors) in an early data release.

PCR used 60 Vbeta primers and 13 Jbeta primers. Assay: immunoSEQ multiplex PCR; the TCRdb copy retains only in-frame clones and omits some. This table holds about 140,000 clones, around 10% found once. In its sample, this clone was seen a few times. The V end lost 5 bases, the J end lost 5 bases, and 27 bases lay between the germline ends. The CDR3 extends over 18 amino acids. CDR1 and CDR2 from the germline V gene are LNHNV and YYDKDF (reference sequence). The sample comprised PBMCs. The clonotype originates from a male donor in good health and CMV-seronegative. The chain joins TRBV15 to TRBJ1-2; D unclear. CDR3 nucleotide sequence: TGTGCCACCAGCGGCCCAGGAGGGTCGGTAAATGATCGATATGGCTACACCTTC. Residues: CATSGPGGSVNDRYGYTF.